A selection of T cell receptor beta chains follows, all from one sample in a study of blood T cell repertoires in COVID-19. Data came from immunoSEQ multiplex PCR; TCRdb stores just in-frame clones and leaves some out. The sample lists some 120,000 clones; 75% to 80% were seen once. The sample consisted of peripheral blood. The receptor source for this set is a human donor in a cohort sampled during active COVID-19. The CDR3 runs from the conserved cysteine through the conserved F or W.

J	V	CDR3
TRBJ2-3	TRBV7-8	CASSPTDTQYF
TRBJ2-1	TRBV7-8	CASSLKARDSYNEQFF
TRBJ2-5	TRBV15	CATSSLRGEETQYF
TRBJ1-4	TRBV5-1	CASSLGQGLDEKLFF
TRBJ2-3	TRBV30	CAWSLNTDTQYF
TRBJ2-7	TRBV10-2	CASEGSFLPGLPLLNYEQYF
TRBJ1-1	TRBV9	CASSVDDLGSTEAFF
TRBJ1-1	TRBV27	CASSLSGTGSEAFF
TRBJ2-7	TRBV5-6	CASSLVTGMEEQYF
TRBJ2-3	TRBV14	CASSQGQGWGDTQYF
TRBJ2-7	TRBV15	CATNTGTDNYEQYF
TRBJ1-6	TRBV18	CASSPPQGAYSPLHF
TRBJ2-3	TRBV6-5	CASSYTNSDTQYF
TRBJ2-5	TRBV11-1	CASSLGGGRETQYF
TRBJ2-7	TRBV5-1	CASSPNLGHPYEQYF
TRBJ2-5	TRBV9	CASTPETSGEETQYF
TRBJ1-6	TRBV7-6	CASSLNRGDSPLHF
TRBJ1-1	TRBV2	CATIGERTFGNTEAFF
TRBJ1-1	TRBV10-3	CAIRGDRGNTEAFF
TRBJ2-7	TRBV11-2	CASSGVTGLYEQYF
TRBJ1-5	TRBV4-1	CASSLGQGAPQEPQHF
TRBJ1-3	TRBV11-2	CASSEGLTSGNTIYF
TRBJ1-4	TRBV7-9	CATDRGSATNEKLFF
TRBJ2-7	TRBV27	CASSSSYEQYF
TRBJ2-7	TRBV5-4	CASKPGLANEQYF
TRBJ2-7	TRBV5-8	CASSSDRVPSEQYF
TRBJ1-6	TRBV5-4	CASSTGTGLSPLHF